The T cell receptor beta chain described here comes from a study of blood T cells in healthy people across ages. V was shortened by 0 bases and J by 10 bases, with 10 bases between the two germline ends. The CDR3 has 12 residues. Germline CDR1 reads DFQATT; CDR2 reads SNEGSKA (reference sequence). It was with a sample-barcoded 5' primer and a J-beta primer mix that a second PCR of about 6 to 12 cycles was run. All cDNA molecules were each tagged by a template-switch adaptor with 12 random nucleotides. Sequencing recovered at least 3 million CDR3-containing paired-end reads from each sample. TCRdb ran MiXCR on the 5' RACE reads and lists one entry per CDR3 protein. The sample lists under 1,000,000 distinct CDR3 sequences, 35% to 60% occurring once. No fewer than 5 micrograms of total RNA were isolated from every sample.

The sequence was obtained from a man at least 80 years old in good health. Source material: blood. V usage is TRBV20-1 and J usage is TRBJ1-5; D gene uncertain. The CDR3 sequence is CSARDAGHPQHF. The CDR3 DNA reads TGCAGTGCTAGAGATGCGGGTCACCCCCAGCATTTT.